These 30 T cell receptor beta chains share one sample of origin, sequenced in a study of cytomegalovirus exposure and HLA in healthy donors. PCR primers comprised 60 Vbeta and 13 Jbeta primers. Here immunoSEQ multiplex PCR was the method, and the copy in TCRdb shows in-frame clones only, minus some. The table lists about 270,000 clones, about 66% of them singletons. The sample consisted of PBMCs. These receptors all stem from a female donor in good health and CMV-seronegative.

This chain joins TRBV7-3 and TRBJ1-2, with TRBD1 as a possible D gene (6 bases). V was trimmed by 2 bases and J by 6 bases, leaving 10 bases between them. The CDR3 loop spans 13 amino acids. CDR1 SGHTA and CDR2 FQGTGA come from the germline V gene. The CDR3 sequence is CASSLGSGDGYTF. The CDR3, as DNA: TGTGCCAGCAGCTTAGGGTCAGGGGATGGCTACACCTTC.

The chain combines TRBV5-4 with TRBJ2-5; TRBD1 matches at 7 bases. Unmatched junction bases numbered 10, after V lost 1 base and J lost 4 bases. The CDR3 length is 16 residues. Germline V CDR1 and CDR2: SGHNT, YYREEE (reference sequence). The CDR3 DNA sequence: TGTGCCAGCAGCTTGAACAGGGGTAATACCGGAGAGACCCAGTACTTC. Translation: CASSLNRGNTGETQYF.

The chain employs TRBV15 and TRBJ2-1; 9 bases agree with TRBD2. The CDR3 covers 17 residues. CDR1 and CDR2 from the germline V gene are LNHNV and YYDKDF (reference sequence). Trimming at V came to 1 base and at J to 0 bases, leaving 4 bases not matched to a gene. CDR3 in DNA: TGTGCCACCAGCAGAGTCCTAGCGGGGAGCTCCTACAATGAGCAGTTCTTC. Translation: CATSRVLAGSSYNEQFF.

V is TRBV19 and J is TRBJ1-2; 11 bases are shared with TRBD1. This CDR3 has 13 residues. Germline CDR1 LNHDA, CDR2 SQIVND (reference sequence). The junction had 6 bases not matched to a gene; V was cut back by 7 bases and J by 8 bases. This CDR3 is CASTAGQGAGYTF. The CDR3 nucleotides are TGTGCCAGTACCGCCGGACAGGGGGCCGGCTACACCTTC.

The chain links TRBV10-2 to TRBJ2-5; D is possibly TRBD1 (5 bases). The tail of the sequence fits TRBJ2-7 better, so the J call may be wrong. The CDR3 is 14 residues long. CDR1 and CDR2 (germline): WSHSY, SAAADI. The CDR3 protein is CASSEPGHLYEQYF. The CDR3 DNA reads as TGCGCCAGCAGTGAGCCTGGACACCTCTACGAGCAGTACTTC.

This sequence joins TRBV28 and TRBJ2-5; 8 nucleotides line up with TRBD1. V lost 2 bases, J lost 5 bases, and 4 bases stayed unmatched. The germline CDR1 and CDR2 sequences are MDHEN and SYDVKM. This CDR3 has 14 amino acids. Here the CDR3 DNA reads TGTGCCAGCAGTTTAATCAGGGGGCATGAGACCCAGTACTTC. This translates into CASSLIRGHETQYF.

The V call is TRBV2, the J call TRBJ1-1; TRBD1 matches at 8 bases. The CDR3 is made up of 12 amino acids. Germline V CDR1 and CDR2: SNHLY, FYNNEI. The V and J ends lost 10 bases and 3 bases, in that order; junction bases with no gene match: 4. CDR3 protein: CATGQGDTEAFF. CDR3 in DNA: TGTGCCACCGGACAGGGTGACACTGAAGCTTTCTTT.

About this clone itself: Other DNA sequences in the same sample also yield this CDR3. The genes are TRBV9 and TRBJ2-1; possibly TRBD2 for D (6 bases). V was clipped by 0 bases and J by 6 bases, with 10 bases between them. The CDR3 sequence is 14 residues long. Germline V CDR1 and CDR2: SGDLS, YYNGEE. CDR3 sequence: CASSVAGVGNEQFF. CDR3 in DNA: TGTGCCAGCAGCGTAGCGGGAGTCGGCAATGAGCAGTTCTTC.

The CDR3 spells CASSPGQGANTQYF. The CDR3, as DNA: TGTGCCAGCTCCCCCGGGCAGGGCGCTAATACGCAGTATTTT. The chain joins TRBV27 to TRBJ2-3; D is possibly TRBD1 (5 bases). Germline V gene data show CDR1 as MNHEY and CDR2 as SMNVEV (reference sequence). The CDR3 covers 14 residues. Deletions cut 8 bases from V and 7 bases from J, with 19 bases between.

The CDR3 sequence: CASSFPTSGSYEQYF. In DNA, the CDR3 is TGTGCCAGCAGCTTTCCGACTAGCGGGAGTTACGAGCAGTACTTC. The chain is built from TRBV5-4 and TRBJ2-5; 12 bases are a match to TRBD2. The DNA matches TRBJ2-7 better at its end, which makes the J call doubtful. CDR3 length equals 15 residues. Germline CDR1 and CDR2: SGHNT and YYREEE (reference sequence).

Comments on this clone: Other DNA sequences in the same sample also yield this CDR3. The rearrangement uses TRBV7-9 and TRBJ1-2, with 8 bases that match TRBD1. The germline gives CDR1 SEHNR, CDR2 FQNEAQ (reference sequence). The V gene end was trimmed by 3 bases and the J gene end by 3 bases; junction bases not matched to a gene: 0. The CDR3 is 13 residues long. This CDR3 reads CASSLTGDYGYTF. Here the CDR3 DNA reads TGTGCCAGCAGCTTGACAGGGGACTATGGCTACACCTTC.

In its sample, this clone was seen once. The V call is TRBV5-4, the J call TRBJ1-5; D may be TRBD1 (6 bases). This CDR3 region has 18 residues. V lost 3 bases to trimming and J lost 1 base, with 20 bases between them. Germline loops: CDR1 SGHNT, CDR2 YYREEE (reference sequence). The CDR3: CASSCHRVKIGSNQPQHF. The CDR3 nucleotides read TGTGCCAGCAGCTGCCACAGGGTAAAGATCGGAAGCAATCAGCCCCAGCATTTT.

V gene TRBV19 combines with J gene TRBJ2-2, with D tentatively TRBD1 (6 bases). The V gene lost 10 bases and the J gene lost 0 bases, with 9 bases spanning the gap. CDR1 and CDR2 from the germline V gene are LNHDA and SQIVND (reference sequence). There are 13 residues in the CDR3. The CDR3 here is CAIGTPNTGELFF. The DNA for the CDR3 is TGTGCCATAGGGACACCGAACACCGGGGAGCTGTTTTTT.

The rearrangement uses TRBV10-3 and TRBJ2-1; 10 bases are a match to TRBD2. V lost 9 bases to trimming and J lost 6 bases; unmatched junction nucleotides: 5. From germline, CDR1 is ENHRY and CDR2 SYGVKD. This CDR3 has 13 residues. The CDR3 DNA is TGTGCCATTAGCCTAGCGGGAGTCAATGAGCAGTTCTTC. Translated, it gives CAISLAGVNEQFF.

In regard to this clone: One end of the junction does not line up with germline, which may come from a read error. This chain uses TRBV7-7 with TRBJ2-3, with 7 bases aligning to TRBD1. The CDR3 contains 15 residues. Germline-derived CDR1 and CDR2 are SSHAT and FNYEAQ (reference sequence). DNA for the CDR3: TGTGCTAGCAGCTTAGCGCGACAGGGCGCAGATACGCAGTATTTT. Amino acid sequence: CASSLARQGADTQYF.

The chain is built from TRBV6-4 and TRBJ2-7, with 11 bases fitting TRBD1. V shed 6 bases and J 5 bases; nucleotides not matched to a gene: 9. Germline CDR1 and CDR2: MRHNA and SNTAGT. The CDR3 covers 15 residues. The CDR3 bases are TGTGCCAGCAGGGCGCCCCGGACAGGGGGCCACGAGCAGTACTTC. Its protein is CASRAPRTGGHEQYF.

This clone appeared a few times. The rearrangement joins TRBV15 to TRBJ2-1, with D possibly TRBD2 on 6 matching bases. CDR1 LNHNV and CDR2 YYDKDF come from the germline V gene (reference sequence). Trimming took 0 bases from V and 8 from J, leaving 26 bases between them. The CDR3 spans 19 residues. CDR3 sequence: CATSRDFGFSGRINHEQFF. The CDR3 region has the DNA TGTGCCACCAGCAGAGACTTCGGGTTCAGCGGGCGGATAAATCATGAGCAGTTCTTC.

The CDR3 nucleotides read TGTGCCAGCAGCTTAGGCCAGGGCTCCCACTACGAGCAGTACTTC. It translates to CASSLGQGSHYEQYF. The genes are TRBV7-9 and TRBJ2-7; TRBD1 might be the D (5 bases). The germline gives CDR1 SEHNR, CDR2 FQNEAQ (reference sequence). Deletions cut 1 base from V and 3 bases from J, with 13 bases between. The CDR3 has 15 amino acids. The full variable domain, with the rest looked up from reference TRBV7-9 and TRBJ2-7, is DTGVSQNPRHKITKRGQNVTFRCDPISEHNRLYWYRQTLGQGPEFLTYFQNEAQLEKSRLLSDRFSAERPKGSFSTLEIQRTEQGDSAMYLCASSLGQGSHYEQYFGPGTRLTVT.

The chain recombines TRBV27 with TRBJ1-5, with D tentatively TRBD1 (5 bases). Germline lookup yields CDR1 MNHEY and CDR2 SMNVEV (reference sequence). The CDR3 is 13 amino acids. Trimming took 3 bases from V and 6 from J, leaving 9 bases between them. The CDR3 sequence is CASSFRGGQPQHF. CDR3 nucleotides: TGTGCCAGCAGTTTTAGGGGCGGTCAGCCCCAGCATTTT.

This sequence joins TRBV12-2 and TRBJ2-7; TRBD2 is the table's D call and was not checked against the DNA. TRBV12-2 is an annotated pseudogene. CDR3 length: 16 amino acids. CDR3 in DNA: TGTGCAAGTCGCTTACGGAGGCGGGAGAGGTCGGAGGAGCAGTACTTC. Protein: CASRLRRRERSEEQYF.

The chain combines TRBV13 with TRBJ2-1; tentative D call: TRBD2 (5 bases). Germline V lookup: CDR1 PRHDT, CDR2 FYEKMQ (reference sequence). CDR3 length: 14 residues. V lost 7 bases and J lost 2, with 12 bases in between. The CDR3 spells CASMGSGTYNEQFF. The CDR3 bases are TGTGCCAGCATGGGGAGCGGTACCTACAATGAGCAGTTCTTC.

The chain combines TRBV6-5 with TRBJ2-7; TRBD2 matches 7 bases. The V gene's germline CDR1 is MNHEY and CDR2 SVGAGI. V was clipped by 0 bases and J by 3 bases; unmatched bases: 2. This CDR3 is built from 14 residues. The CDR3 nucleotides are TGTGCCAGCAGTTACTCCGGACTAGACTACGAGCAGTACTTC. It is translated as CASSYSGLDYEQYF.

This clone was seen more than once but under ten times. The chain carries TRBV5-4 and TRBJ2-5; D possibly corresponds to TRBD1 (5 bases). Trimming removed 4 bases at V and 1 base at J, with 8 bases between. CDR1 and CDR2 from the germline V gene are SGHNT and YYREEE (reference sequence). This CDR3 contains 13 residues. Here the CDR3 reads CASSTQGQETQYF. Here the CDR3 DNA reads TGTGCCAGCAGCACCCAGGGCCAAGAGACCCAGTACTTC.

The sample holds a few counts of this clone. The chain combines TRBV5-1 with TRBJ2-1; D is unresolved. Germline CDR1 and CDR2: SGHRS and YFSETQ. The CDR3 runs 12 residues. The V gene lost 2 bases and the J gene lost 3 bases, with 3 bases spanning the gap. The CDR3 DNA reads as TGCGCCAGCAGCTTCAGCTACAATGAGCAGTTCTTC. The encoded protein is CASSFSYNEQFF.

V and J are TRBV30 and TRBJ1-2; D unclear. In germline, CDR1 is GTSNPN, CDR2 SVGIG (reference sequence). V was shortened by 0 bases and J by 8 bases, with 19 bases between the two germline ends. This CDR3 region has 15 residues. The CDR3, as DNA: TGTGCCTGGAGTGTAGGACGGGCATTCGGGAGCGGCTACACCTTC. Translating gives CAWSVGRAFGSGYTF.

The CDR3 is CASSFNPGPNTIYF. The CDR3, as DNA: TGTGCCAGCAGCTTCAACCCAGGGCCCAACACCATATATTTT. J is TRBJ1-3 and V is TRBV7-2, with D maybe TRBD1 (5 bases). The CDR3 is 14 residues long. Between the trimmed V and J ends, which lost 3 bases and 7 bases, there was a span of 13 bases. The germline V gene encodes CDR1 SGHTA and CDR2 FQGNSA.

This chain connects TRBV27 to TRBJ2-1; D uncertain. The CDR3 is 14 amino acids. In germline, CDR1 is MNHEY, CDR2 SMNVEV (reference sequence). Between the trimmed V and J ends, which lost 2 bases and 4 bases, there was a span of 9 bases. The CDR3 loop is CASSLLPNYNEQFF. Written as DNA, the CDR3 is TGTGCCAGCAGTTTACTCCCTAATTACAATGAGCAGTTCTTC.

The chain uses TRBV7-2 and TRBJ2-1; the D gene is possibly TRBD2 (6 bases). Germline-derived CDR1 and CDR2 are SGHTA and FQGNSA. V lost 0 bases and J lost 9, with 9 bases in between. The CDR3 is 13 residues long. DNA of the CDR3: TGTGCCAGCAGCTTAGCAGGTAGCGGTGAGCAGTTCTTC. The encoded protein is CASSLAGSGEQFF.

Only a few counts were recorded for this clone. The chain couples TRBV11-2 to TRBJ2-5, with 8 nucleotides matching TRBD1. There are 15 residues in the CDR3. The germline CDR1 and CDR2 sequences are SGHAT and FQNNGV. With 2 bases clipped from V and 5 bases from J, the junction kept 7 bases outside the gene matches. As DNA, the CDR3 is TGTGCCAGCAGCTTACGCCGACAGGGGTGGGAGACCCAGTACTTC. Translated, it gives CASSLRRQGWETQYF.

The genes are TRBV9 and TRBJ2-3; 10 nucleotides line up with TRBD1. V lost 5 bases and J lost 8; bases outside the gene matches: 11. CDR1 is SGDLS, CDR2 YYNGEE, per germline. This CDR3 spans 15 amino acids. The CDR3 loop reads CASRLGTGELGTQYF. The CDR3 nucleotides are TGTGCCAGCAGACTCGGGACAGGGGAACTTGGTACGCAGTATTTT.